A single sample is the source of the 6 T cell receptor beta chains below, sequenced in a study of CD8+CD57+ T cells in acquired aplastic anemia. Whoever was chosen for sequencing had shown CD8+CD57+ cell expansion by flow cytometry. Profiling of TCR beta VDJ combinations and CDR3 sequences used genomic DNA as template. TCRdb recomputed calls from the reads with MiXCR, one row per CDR3 protein. The profile covers approximately 300,000 distinct CDR3 sequences, with 56% appearing a single time and 1.3% taken by the ten largest. The sequenced material came from sorted CD4+, CD8+, or CD8+CD57+ T cells (not recorded which) from PBMCs. Every receptor here comes from a human donor with aplastic anemia.

This clonotype was detected many times. The chain recombines TRBV5-1 with TRBJ2-1; D is uncertain. V was clipped by 4 bases and J by 0 bases, with 11 bases between them. CDR3 length: 15 amino acids. Germline loops: CDR1 SGHRS, CDR2 YFSETQ. CDR3 region: CASSPRTGSYNEQFF. For the CDR3, the DNA is TGCGCCAGCAGCCCACGTACGGGCTCCTACAATGAGCAGTTCTTC.

This clonotype was observed a single time. The chain recombines TRBV10-3 with TRBJ2-3, with D unresolved. The CDR3 runs to 13 residues. V shed 0 bases and J shed 6 bases, with 7 bases lying between them. From germline, CDR1 is ENHRY and CDR2 SYGVKD. The CDR3 here is CAISESRRDTQYF. CDR3 bases: TGTGCCATCAGTGAGTCTCGCAGGGATACGCAGTATTTT.

As regards this clonotype: One end of the junction does not line up with germline, which may come from a read error. The genes are TRBV24-1 and TRBJ2-5; a possible D gene is TRBD1 (5 bases). CDR3 size: 14 residues. Germline CDR1 KGHDR, CDR2 SFDVKD. This CDR3 is CATSDLRGGEAQYF. The CDR3 region has the DNA TGTGCCACCAGTGATTTGAGGGGTGGAGAGGCCCAGTACTTC.

The rearrangement links TRBV6-4 to TRBJ1-6, with D perhaps matching TRBD1 (5 bases). The CDR3 is 14 residues long. V was pared by 8 bases and J by 17 bases, with 25 bases between. Germline CDR1 and CDR2: MRHNA and SNTAGT. CDR3 amino acids: CASAPLGQANTVHF. CDR3 bases: TGTGCCAGCGCCCCTTTGGGGCAGGCCAATACCGTCCACTTT.

The chain joins TRBV2 to TRBJ2-5, with D perhaps matching TRBD1 (6 bases). The CDR3 contains 14 residues. Germline CDR1 and CDR2: SNHLY and FYNNEI. V shed 8 bases and J shed 2 bases, with 15 bases lying between them. CDR3 bases: TGTGCCAGCCTTCCTTGGACAGAACAAGAGACCCAGTACTTC. This encodes CASLPWTEQETQYF. Supplemented by reference TRBV2 and TRBJ2-5, the full variable domain reads EPEVTQTPSHQVTQMGQEVILRCVPISNHLYFYWYRQILGQKVEFLVSFYNNEISEKSEIFDDQFSVERPDGSNFTLKIRSTKLEDSAMYFCASLPWTEQETQYFGPGTRLLVL.

This clonotype showed up many times. The chain uses TRBV5-1 and TRBJ2-3; no clear D. CDR1 is SGHRS, CDR2 YFSETQ, per germline. The CDR3 runs 14 residues. V lost 7 bases to trimming and J lost 3 bases, with 15 bases between them. This chain's CDR3 is CASGRGDSTDTQYF. CDR3 coding DNA: TGCGCCAGCGGACGTGGAGATTCGACAGATACGCAGTATTTT.